A selection of T cell receptor beta chains follows, all from one sample in a study of cytomegalovirus exposure and HLA in healthy donors. Here immunoSEQ multiplex PCR was the method, and the copy in TCRdb shows in-frame clones only, minus some. The sample consists of 130,000 to 150,000 clones, over 65% of them appearing once. Input material: PBMCs. The receptors derive from a young man in good health and CMV-seropositive. Each CDR3 is given with its conserved first and last residue. A D gene is named only where the DNA matches it firmly. Clone size, where shown, is once, few, many, or a class for clones that have expanded.

J gene | D gene | V gene | clone size | CDR3 DNA | CDR3 protein
TRBJ1-4 | TRBD1 | TRBV4-3 | - | TGCGCCAGCAGCCGGTTACTGGCCGGGACAGGGAATGGCACTAATGAAAAACTGTTTTTT | CASSRLLAGTGNGTNEKLFF
TRBJ2-7 | TRBD1 | TRBV28 | few | TGTGCCAGCAGTTTATTAGGACAGGGGGCGACCTACGAGCAGTACTTC | CASSLLGQGATYEQYF
TRBJ1-6 | TRBD1 | TRBV5-4 | many | TGTGCCAGCAGCACACCGCCGGGACAGGGATCCTCACCCCTCCACTTT | CASSTPPGQGSSPLHF
TRBJ1-6 | TRBD1 | TRBV5-1 | few | TGCGCCAGCAGCTTAGACAGGGAAAGGGACTATAATTCACCCCTCCACTTT | CASSLDRERDYNSPLHF
TRBJ1-4 | TRBD1 | TRBV19 | - | TGTGCCAGTAGTCTCTTACAGGGGTTTGAAGGTGAAAAACTGTTTTTT | CASSLLQGFEGEKLFF
TRBJ2-7 | - | TRBV11-2 | - | TGTGCCAGCAGCAAAAATCAGGGCTACGAGCAGTACTTC | CASSKNQGYEQYF
TRBJ2-5 | TRBD2 | TRBV2 | - | TGTGCCAGTGGGGTGACTAGCGGAGAGACCCAGTACTTC | CASGVTSGETQYF
TRBJ1-1 | TRBD1 | TRBV6-1 | few | TGTGCCAGCGGAACGGGACAGGGATATCTAGGAGCTTTCTTT | CASGTGQGYLGAFF
TRBJ2-3 | TRBD2 | TRBV9 | - | TGTGCCAGCCCCACGAGCGGGGACTGCACAGATACGCAGTATTTT | CASPTSGDCTDTQYF
TRBJ2-2 | TRBD2 | TRBV5-6 | few | TGTGCCAGCAGCTCGACTAGCGGGAGGTACACCGGGGAGCTGTTTTTT | CASSSTSGRYTGELFF
TRBJ2-7 | - | TRBV2 | - | TGTGCCAGCAGGACAGAGTCCTACGAGCAGTACTTC | CASRTESYEQYF
TRBJ2-5 | TRBD2 | TRBV29-1 | - | TGCAGCGTTGAGGGGGGGTGGCAGGGAGGGGAGACCCAGTACTTC | CSVEGGWQGGETQYF
TRBJ2-7 | - | TRBV19 | - | TGTGCCAGTAGTATCGGGAGTGTCTACGAGCAGTACTTC | CASSIGSVYEQYF
TRBJ2-5 | - | TRBV27 | - | TGTGCCAGCAGGCAACCGGGACTGCCAGTTGAGACCCAGTACTTC | CASRQPGLPVETQYF
TRBJ2-3 | TRBD2 | TRBV2 | few | TGTGCCAGCAGATCTAGCGGAGATACGCAGTATTTT | CASRSSGDTQYF
TRBJ2-2 | - | TRBV6-6 | few | TGTGCCAGCAGTTACTCCCCAACGAACACCGGGGAGCTGTTTTTT | CASSYSPTNTGELFF
TRBJ2-7 | TRBD1 | TRBV28 | - | TGTGCCAGCAGTTCGATCAGGACAGGGGCCTCCTACGAGCAGTACTTC | CASSSIRTGASYEQYF
TRBJ2-7 | - | TRBV28 | - | TGTGCCAGCAGCAAATCTACCGGACAAGCGCATAGGTCCTACGAGCAGTACTTC | CASSKSTGQAHRSYEQYF
TRBJ2-7 | - | TRBV20-1 | - | TGCAGTGCTAGTTTTCGCGAGCAGTACTTC | CSASFREQYF
TRBJ1-1 | - | TRBV5-6 | - | TGTGCCAGCAGCTTTCCCAGGATGAACACTGAAGCTTTCTTT | CASSFPRMNTEAFF
TRBJ1-1 | - | TRBV18 | - | TGTGCCAGCGACCCCGGTGGCCTGGAGGCTTTCTTT | CASDPGGLEAFF
TRBJ2-1 | TRBD2 | TRBV11-2 | - | TGTGCCAGCAGCTCACCCATCGCCCATAAGCGGGAGTTCTACAATGAGCAGTTCTTC | CASSSPIAHKREFYNEQFF
TRBJ1-5 | - | TRBV30 | - | TGTGCCTGGACCAGGAGGGCGGATAGCAATCAGCCCCAGCATTTT | CAWTRRADSNQPQHF
TRBJ1-3 | - | TRBV4-3 | - | TGCGCCAGCAGCCATGGGGGTGGGCAGGGGTCTGGAAACACCATATATTTT | CASSHGGGQGSGNTIYF
TRBJ2-5 | TRBD2 | TRBV6-1 | - | TGTGCCAGCAGTGCGGGGCTAGCGGGAGCCCAAGGGACCCAGTACTTC | CASSAGLAGAQGTQYF
TRBJ1-4 | - | TRBV11-2 | - | TGTGCCAGCAGCCAGGGTGTTAATGAAAAACTGTTTTTT | CASSQGVNEKLFF
TRBJ1-5 | - | TRBV28 | - | TGTGCCAGCAGCCAGCGGAGCCTGGGGTGGCGGCCCCAGCATTTT | CASSQRSLGWRPQHF
TRBJ1-4 | - | TRBV19 | few | TGTGCCAGTCGAGGATCTACCACTAATGAAAAACTGTTTTTT | CASRGSTTNEKLFF
TRBJ2-7 | - | TRBV4-1 | - | TGCGCCAGCAGCCAAGACCCCGGGACTGGGACCTACGAGCAGTACTTC | CASSQDPGTGTYEQYF
TRBJ2-2 | - | TRBV5-1 | - | TGCGCCAGCAGCTTTCGGGGTAGCCTACTCCTCACCGGGGAGCTGTTTTTT | CASSFRGSLLLTGELFF
TRBJ2-1 | TRBD2 | TRBV29-1 | - | TGCAGCGCTTCCACTAGCGGGATCAACAATGAGCAGTTCTTC | CSASTSGINNEQFF
TRBJ2-3 | TRBD2 | TRBV19 | - | TGTGCCAGTAGTATAACTAGCGGCACAGATACGCAGTATTTT | CASSITSGTDTQYF
TRBJ1-2 | - | TRBV7-2 | - | TGTGCCAGCAGCTCACAGGGAGACTATGGCTACACCTTC | CASSSQGDYGYTF
TRBJ2-3 | - | TRBV7-2 | once | TGTGCCAGCAGCTCCCAGGGGGGAAGGTCAGATACGCAGTATTTT | CASSSQGGRSDTQYF
TRBJ2-2 | - | TRBV10-1 | - | TGCGCCAGCAGTGAGAGGGGCACCGGGGAGCTGTTTTTT | CASSERGTGELFF
TRBJ1-1 | TRBD1 | TRBV7-2 | - | TGTGCCAGCAGCCCCGGACAGGGCCGTGAAGCTTTCTTT | CASSPGQGREAFF
TRBJ1-2 | TRBD1 | TRBV2 | - | TGTGCCAGCAGTGATAGGGTCGCAGGGGGCATGGGAGGCTACACCTTC | CASSDRVAGGMGGYTF
TRBJ2-7 | - | TRBV25-1 | once | TGTGCCAGCAGTGAATTAATAGAAGCCTACGAGCAGTACTTC | CASSELIEAYEQYF
TRBJ1-1 | - | TRBV6-5 | - | TGTGCCAGCGCGGATCCTCGGAACACTGAAGCTTTCTTT | CASADPRNTEAFF
TRBJ1-2 | - | TRBV25-1 | - | TGTGCCAGCAGTAAGAGGGGGACTAACTATGGCTACACCTTC | CASSKRGTNYGYTF
TRBJ1-2 | TRBD1 | TRBV28 | - | TGTGCCAGCAGTTTACTCCCCACAGGGGGCGGCTATGGCTACACCTTC | CASSLLPTGGGYGYTF
TRBJ2-7 | TRBD2 | TRBV5-1 | - | TGCGCCAGCAGCTTTTGGACTAGCGGGGGGTCGTCCTACGAGCAGTACTTC | CASSFWTSGGSSYEQYF
TRBJ1-5 | TRBD1 | TRBV19 | - | TGTGCCAGTAGGGAGGGACAGTATAGCAATCAGCCCCAGCATTTT | CASREGQYSNQPQHF
TRBJ2-1 | TRBD1 | TRBV5-1 | - | TGCGCCAGCAGCTTGCAGGTTCAGGGGGCTGGCAATGAGCAGTTCTTC | CASSLQVQGAGNEQFF
TRBJ1-1 | - | TRBV9 | - | TGTGCCAGCAGCGGGGAGACGCCTACGGCTTTCTTT | CASSGETPTAFF
TRBJ2-2 | - | TRBV19 | few | TGTGCCAGTAGTCCTAGCCGGGGGGAGCTGTTTTTT | CASSPSRGELFF
TRBJ1-2 | TRBD1 | TRBV5-5 | - | TGTGCCAGCAGCTTGGTAGACAGGGAATATGGCTACACCTTC | CASSLVDREYGYTF
TRBJ2-1 | TRBD2 | TRBV11-1 | - | TGTGCCAGCAGCTCAGGGACTAGCGGCAATGAGCAGTTCTTC | CASSSGTSGNEQFF
TRBJ1-5 | TRBD1 | TRBV6-5 | - | TGTGCCAGCAAACGACAGGGGGGGTTGGAGCCCCAGCATTTT | CASKRQGGLEPQHF
TRBJ2-1 | - | TRBV7-3 | - | TGTGCCAGCAGCTTAAGTGCTAGCCTCAATGAGCAGTTCTTC | CASSLSASLNEQFF
TRBJ2-5 | TRBD2 | TRBV7-2 | few | TGTGCCAGCAGCGCCAGACTAGCGGGAGGGCCCCAGACCCAGTACTTC | CASSARLAGGPQTQYF
TRBJ1-2 | TRBD1 | TRBV18 | - | TGTGCCAGCTCACTGGACAGGGGTGACTATGGCTACACCTTC | CASSLDRGDYGYTF
TRBJ1-2 | TRBD1 | TRBV4-2 | once | TGTGCCAGCAGCCGAAACAGGGGATATGGCTACACCTTC | CASSRNRGYGYTF
TRBJ1-2 | TRBD1 | TRBV7-2 | - | TGTGCCAGCAGCTTAAGGACAGGGAAGGGCTACACCTTC | CASSLRTGKGYTF
TRBJ1-1 | - | TRBV14 | - | TGTGCCAGCAGCCAACAGCGATTGAACACTGAAGCTTTCTTT | CASSQQRLNTEAFF
TRBJ1-5 | - | TRBV7-2 | - | TGTGCCAGCAGCTTAGGAAGGGCGGGGGCCCGAGTTGGGCCCCAGCATTTT | CASSLGRAGARVGPQHF
TRBJ2-3 | TRBD2 | TRBV7-2 | - | TGTGCCAGCAGCTTAGGGACTAGCGGGAGAAATACGCAGTATTTT | CASSLGTSGRNTQYF
TRBJ2-7 | TRBD2 | TRBV7-2 | - | TGTGCCAGCAGCAAGCTAGCGGCTTCGTACGAGCAGTACTTC | CASSKLAASYEQYF
TRBJ2-3 | TRBD2 | TRBV6-5 | - | TGTGCCAGCAGGTACCGACTAGCGGGTTACACAGATACGCAGTATTTT | CASRYRLAGYTDTQYF
TRBJ1-4 | - | TRBV6-1 | few | TGTGCCAGCAGTGGATTAGACACTACTAATGAAAAACTGTTTTTT | CASSGLDTTNEKLFF